This T cell receptor (beta chain) was found in a study of T cells expressing NK-cell markers. General study results and limits: Whether expanded NKG2C+ T cell clones recognized HCMV stayed uncertain. The dominant NKG2C+ clonotypes represented 1.0-7.0% of CD8+ T cells in six donors.

In regard to this clonotype: What it recognizes is unknown.

Germline V gives CDR1 SGHVS, CDR2 FQNEAQ. The CDR3 is 18 residues long. The authors generated TCR beta cDNA through 5'RACE template switching with UMIs. From its re-call of the 5' RACE reads, TCRdb lists each CDR3 protein once, without DNA. The repertoire shows 140,000 to 150,000 distinct CDR3 sequences; the top ten hold roughly an eighth. The TCR comes from a man younger than 35 in good health. The chain recombines TRBV7-8 with TRBJ2-3; TCRdb lists TRBD2, though no DNA is available to test this call. The sample taken for sequencing was blood T cells: a sorted CD56 or NKG2C T cell subset, CD4+ or CD8+ T cells, or bulk PBMC T cells (not recorded which). CDR3 protein: CASSLPRTSGGSTDTQYF. Full variable domain (missing parts from reference TRBV7-8 and TRBJ2-3): GAGVSQSPRYKVAKRGQDVALRCDPISGHVSLFWYQQALGQGPEFLTYFQNEAQLDKSGLPSDRFFAERPEGSVSTLKIQRTQQEDSAVYLCASSLPRTSGGSTDTQYFGPGTRLTVL.